The clone carrying this T cell receptor (beta chain) was found a few times. Its antigen is as yet unknown. The junction does not match germline at one end; this may be a read error. The sample originates from a study of T-cell memory formation after mild COVID-19. The study's findings and limits: Of the contracting clones, CD4+ ones lay mainly in CM and EM, and CD8+ ones in EMRA.

TCRdb itself ran the 5' RACE reads through MiXCR, one entry per CDR3 protein. The data hold 450,000 to 700,000 distinct CDR3 sequences, with roughly 18% observed a single time. CDR3 length equals 14 residues. The source material was PBMCs or a T cell subset sorted from them (not recorded which). The chain uses TRBV12-3 or TRBV12-4 and TRBJ2-3; 14 bases match TRBD2. The source is an adult woman who had mild COVID-19 (a few samples of this study predate the infection). Cell type and time point are not known. The CDR3: CASSLEGTSGGTNF. The CDR3 coding sequence is TGTGCCAGCAGTTTGGAGGGGACTAGCGGGGGAACGAATTTT.